This T cell receptor (beta chain) appears in the sequencing data of a study of cytotoxic CD8 clonotypes in ibrutinib-treated CLL (dated by TCRdb to the early 2020s). Context from the whole study: In this cohort, approximately 15 patients were treatment-naive and more than 9 were relapsed/refractory, while approximately 18 had unmutated IGHV. Of the 85 to 95 participants in the trial, 20 to 30 had longitudinal samples available. Cryopreserved peripheral blood mononuclear cells were collected at three points: before therapy, at response, and at either sustained remission or disease progression. Responses were partial in 25 or so patients and complete in 2; after median 68 months follow-up, roughly 14 stayed in remission and 12 progressed. Samples at response were collected after a median of 12 months of treatment, with a range of 6 to 36 months. All remission and progressive disease samples were collected while patients were still receiving ibrutinib. Samples averaged about 260,000 productive templates and more than 85,000 productive rearrangements.

The CDR3 runs 15 residues from the cysteine to the phenylalanine. Solely the CDR3 DNA is kept, with 45 bases framed from the first base. Via the germline V gene (reference sequence), CDR1 is LNHDA and CDR2 SQIVND. V is pared back by 5 bases and J by 7 bases, with 18 bases lying between the germline termini. Interpreted using the paper, the time point label stands for: 12 months on ibrutinib. For TCR beta library preparation, about 1.8 micrograms of genomic DNA were isolated from cryopreserved PBMCs. Longitudinal blood samples from CLL patients on ibrutinib monotherapy underwent high-throughput TCR beta sequencing. The patients were enrolled in a single-center, open-label phase 2 trial of ibrutinib monotherapy. Study-level results and caveats: Public clonotypes were rare and either contracted or stayed stable during treatment, and the rise in clonality at ibrutinib response reflected the expansion of private clonotypes. At baseline, clonality was higher than in age-matched healthy donors and showed a strong correlation with circulating CD8+ T-cell counts. Sampling times were not matched between patients in sustained remission and patients whose disease was progressing, and lymph node repertoires were not examined. Clonality increased at ibrutinib response, stayed stable in sustained remission, and fell back toward baseline at progression.

This clone was counted at least ten times. Its cognate antigen has yet to be identified. No qualities accompany the bases; no much larger clone lies one base away. Each clonotype received, on average, 10x coverage in deep resolution sequencing performed on a MiSeq, where the target depth lay between 1 in 1 million and 1 in 200,000 T cells. The immunoSEQ hsTCRB Kit was used to generate the TCR beta libraries. The paper's processing steps were these. The data were analyzed with ImmunoSEQ Analyzer and ImmunoSEQ Data Assistant, and V, D and J gene assignments followed IMGT definitions. Clonality, with values ranging from 0 to 1, was calculated as one minus the normalized Shannon entropy of productive rearrangement frequencies. Only overrepresented clonotypes making up at least 0.05% of each patient's repertoire were included in the public clonotype analysis. Some twelve repertoires from age-matched healthy donors, obtained from immuneACCESS, served as clonality controls. TCRdb re-hosts the immuneACCESS table, in-frame sequences only. Its copies lack some clones; in the studies checked, an unresolved V gene accounts for under half of them, and the cause for the rest is not known. The DNA was the basis for D and trimming; V, J and clone size are from that table. This sample lists tens of thousands of clones; roughly 50% were detected once. Together, the top ten hold over 12% of the sample.

The source material was PBMCs, sampled after 12 months of ibrutinib treatment. The V and J segments used are TRBV19 and TRBJ1-5; perhaps TRBD1 is the D gene, with 5 bases matching. The source is a human donor with chronic lymphocytic leukemia. The CDR3 reads CASSARDGINQPQHF. Here is the DNA: TGTGCCAGTAGTGCCAGGGACGGAATTAACCAGCCCCAGCATTTT.